Each of the 20 T cell receptor beta chains below was sequenced from the same sample in a study of blood T cell repertoires in COVID-19. TCRdb's copy holds only in-frame clones and misses some; the assay was immunoSEQ multiplex PCR. The sample records roughly 300,000 clones, 65% to 90% being singletons. The sample taken for sequencing was PBMCs or T cells enriched from blood (not recorded which). The source of these receptors is a middle-aged woman with acute COVID-19.

The CDR3 bases are TGTGCCAGTAGTATAGGGGACAGCCTCGTATGGGGCAATCAGCCCCAGCATTTT. This gives the protein CASSIGDSLVWGNQPQHF. This chain links TRBV19 with TRBJ1-5, with 7 bases matching TRBD1. Germline V gene sequence: CDR1 LNHDA, CDR2 SQIVND (reference sequence). The trim removed 1 base at V and 2 bases at J, leaving 11 bases unmatched. The length of the CDR3 is 18 residues.

This clone was picked up a small number of times. The chain joins TRBV20-1 to TRBJ2-5; tentative D call: TRBD2 (6 bases). CDR3 length: 11 amino acids. The V gene lost 4 bases and the J gene lost 7 bases, with 10 bases spanning the gap. Germline V gene data show CDR1 as DFQATT and CDR2 as SNEGSKA (reference sequence). The CDR3 sequence: CSAKLGGTQYF. The CDR3 coding sequence is TGCAGTGCTAAACTCGGGGGGACCCAGTACTTC.

The chain employs TRBV5-4 and TRBJ2-1, with 11 nucleotides matching TRBD2. The CDR3 runs 16 residues. Germline CDR1 and CDR2: SGHNT and YYREEE (reference sequence). The V and J ends lost 3 bases and 1 base, in that order; junction bases with no gene match: 3. CDR3 DNA: TGTGCCAGCAGCTCTGGACTAGCGGGTTCCTACAATGAGCAGTTCTTC. Residues: CASSSGLAGSYNEQFF.

The gene calls are TRBV7-2 and TRBJ2-2; D perhaps matches TRBD1 (6 bases). CDR1 and CDR2 (germline): SGHTA, FQGNSA. V was cut by 4 bases and J by 4 bases, with 13 bases left in between. CDR3 length: 15 amino acids. CDR3 residues: CASSSARGGTGELFF. CDR3 nucleotides: TGTGCCAGCAGCTCTGCCAGGGGTGGCACCGGGGAGCTGTTTTTT.

This sequence joins TRBV4-1 and TRBJ1-4, with D hard to call. V was shortened by 2 bases and J by 0 bases, with 13 bases between the two germline ends. CDR1 and CDR2 from the germline V gene are MGHRA and YSYEKL. The CDR3 sequence is 17 residues long. The CDR3 DNA reads as TGCGCCAGCAGCCAATTTATTAACAGAGCAACTAATGAAAAACTGTTTTTT. Translation gives CASSQFINRATNEKLFF.

The rearrangement joins TRBV9 to TRBJ2-2, with D unresolved. The CDR3 loop spans 16 amino acids. Per germline, CDR1 SGDLS and CDR2 YYNGEE. Trimming pared 3 bases from V and 1 base from J, leaving 13 bases between. CDR3 in DNA: TGTGCCAGCAGCGCCACCCCGGTCCAGAACACCGGGGAGCTGTTTTTT. Amino acids: CASSATPVQNTGELFF.

The chain recombines TRBV18 with TRBJ1-1; 8 bases agree with TRBD1. The CDR3 is made up of 12 amino acids. The germline CDR1 and CDR2 sequences are KGHSH and LQKENI. After removal of 4 bases from V and 8 bases from J, the junction contained 3 bases not matched to a gene. This CDR3 reads CASSQGDREAFF. The CDR3 bases are TGTGCCAGCTCACAAGGGGACAGGGAAGCTTTCTTT.

V gene TRBV5-8 combines with J gene TRBJ1-6; D unclear. Deletions cut 4 bases from V and 5 bases from J, with 13 bases between. The V gene's germline CDR1 is SGHTS and CDR2 YDEGEE. The CDR3 is 15 amino acids. DNA for the CDR3: TGTGCCAGCAGCATGGACCCCTACGATAATTCACCCCTCCACTTT. This encodes CASSMDPYDNSPLHF.

The chain employs TRBV5-1 and TRBJ2-5; D is uncertain. Trimming stripped 3 bases from V and 1 base from J, with 10 bases between. Germline CDR1 SGHRS, CDR2 YFSETQ. CDR3 length: 14 amino acids. The CDR3 is CASSSGTPQETQYF. As DNA, the CDR3 is TGCGCCAGCAGCTCCGGTACCCCCCAAGAGACCCAGTACTTC.

This chain links TRBV6-2 or TRBV6-3 with TRBJ1-2; maybe TRBD1 (5 bases). The germline gives CDR1 MNHEY, CDR2 SVGEGT. The V end was cut by 0 bases, the J end by 1 base, with 15 bases between. This CDR3 has 17 amino acids. CDR3 loop: CASSYSATESFNYGYTF. The CDR3 bases are TGTGCCAGCAGTTACTCGGCGACAGAGTCATTTAACTATGGCTACACCTTC.

The gene calls are TRBV14 and TRBJ2-7; 8 bases agree with TRBD2. This CDR3 contains 16 residues. Germline values: CDR1 SGHDN, CDR2 FVKESK. Germline trimming cut 0 bases from V and 6 bases from J; bases unmatched to any gene: 10. The CDR3: CASSQDPLRGGPEQYF. DNA for the CDR3: TGTGCCAGCAGCCAAGATCCGTTACGGGGGGGCCCCGAGCAGTACTTC. Full variable domain (missing parts from reference TRBV14 and TRBJ2-7): EAGVTQFPSHSVIEKGQTVTLRCDPISGHDNLYWYRRVMGKEIKFLLHFVKESKQDESGMPNNRFLAERTGGTYSTLKVQPAELEDSGVYFCASSQDPLRGGPEQYFGPGTRLTVT.

J is TRBJ1-1 and V is TRBV29-1; TRBD1 matches at 9 bases. The V gene end was trimmed by 6 bases and the J gene end by 1 base; junction bases not matched to a gene: 12. The CDR3 runs 16 residues. In germline, CDR1 is SQVTM, CDR2 ANQGSEA. CDR3 loop: CSVVPGTGSWNTEAFF. As DNA, the CDR3 is TGCAGCGTCGTTCCCGGGACAGGGAGTTGGAACACTGAAGCTTTCTTT.

This chain joins TRBV7-3 and TRBJ2-4, with a possible D match to TRBD2 (5 bases). Deletions cut 4 bases from V and 8 bases from J, with 12 bases between. The CDR3 totals 13 residues. CDR1 SGHTA and CDR2 FQGTGA come from the germline V gene. CDR3 loop: CASSSRAGDIQYF. In DNA form, the CDR3 reads TGTGCCAGCAGCTCGAGGGCCGGGGACATTCAGTACTTC. The variable domain in full, completed from reference TRBV7-3 and TRBJ2-4, reads GAGVSQTPSNKVTEKGKYVELRCDPISGHTALYWYRQSLGQGPEFLIYFQGTGAADDSGLPNDRFFAVRPEGSVSTLKIQRTERGDSAVYLCASSSRAGDIQYFGAGTRLSVL.

The rearrangement joins TRBV7-2 to TRBJ1-2, with a weak D call TRBD1 (6 bases). The CDR3 runs to 14 residues. V was pared by 3 bases and J by 5 bases, with 13 bases between. Germline CDR1 SGHTA, CDR2 FQGNSA. The CDR3 nucleotides are TGTGCCAGCAGCTTCGGTAAAGGGGGTTATGGCTACACCTTC. It yields the protein CASSFGKGGYGYTF.

The V gene is TRBV6-5, the J gene TRBJ1-2, with 9 bases fitting TRBD1. The CDR3 runs to 15 residues. V shed 6 bases, J shed 4 bases, and the junction held 9 bases outside the gene matches. CDR1 is MNHEY, CDR2 SVGAGI, per germline. CDR3 DNA: TGTGCCAGCAGCCGACGACAGGGGGGCGTCTATGGCTACACCTTC. This translates into CASSRRQGGVYGYTF.

The J gene is TRBJ1-2, the V gene TRBV5-1; D uncertain. V was pared by 0 bases and J by 1 base, with 10 bases between. Germline V gene sequence: CDR1 SGHRS, CDR2 YFSETQ. This CDR3 comprises 15 residues. The CDR3 DNA follows: TGCGCCAGCAGCTTGGACGTCGGGGTTAACTATGGCTACACCTTC. It encodes CASSLDVGVNYGYTF.

This chain links TRBV5-1 with TRBJ2-3, with 9 bases fitting TRBD1. Germline V CDR1 and CDR2: SGHRS, YFSETQ. The length of the CDR3 is 18 residues. Unmatched junction bases numbered 14, after V lost 4 bases and J lost 2 bases. Here the CDR3 DNA reads TGCGCCAGCAGCCCCGGGACAGGGCGTCTTGTATCCACAGATACGCAGTATTTT. Protein product: CASSPGTGRLVSTDTQYF. The entire variable domain, with the rest obtained from reference TRBV5-1 and TRBJ2-3, is as follows: KAGVTQTPRYLIKTRGQQVTLSCSPISGHRSVSWYQQTPGQGLQFLFEYFSETQRNKGNFPGRFSGRQFSNSRSEMNVSTLELGDSALYLCASSPGTGRLVSTDTQYFGPGTRLTVL.

This chain joins TRBV5-1 and TRBJ1-2, with 7 bases identical to TRBD1. Germline V gives CDR1 SGHRS, CDR2 YFSETQ. The CDR3 consists of 16 residues. V lost 1 base and J lost 1; bases outside the gene matches: 7. The CDR3 loop is CASSLRGQLINYGYTF. CDR3 bases: TGCGCCAGCAGCTTGCGGGGACAGCTCATTAACTATGGCTACACCTTC.

The chain uses TRBV7-3 and TRBJ2-3, with 14 bases lining up with TRBD2. With 0 bases clipped from V and 4 bases from J, the junction kept 6 bases outside the gene matches. This CDR3 is 18 amino acids long. CDR1 is SGHTA and CDR2 is FQGTGA in the germline V gene. CDR3 bases: TGTGCCAGCAGCTTAACGGCAGGACTAGCGGGGGGTTCAGATACGCAGTATTTT. This gives the protein CASSLTAGLAGGSDTQYF.

The chain recombines TRBV6-5 with TRBJ1-2; TRBD1 aligns across 7 bases. The V gene end was trimmed by 7 bases and the J gene end by 4 bases; junction bases not matched to a gene: 6. This CDR3 has 13 residues. Germline V lookup: CDR1 MNHEY, CDR2 SVGAGI. The CDR3 is CASTRGTAYGYTF. CDR3 nucleotides: TGTGCCAGCACTCGAGGGACAGCCTATGGCTACACCTTC.